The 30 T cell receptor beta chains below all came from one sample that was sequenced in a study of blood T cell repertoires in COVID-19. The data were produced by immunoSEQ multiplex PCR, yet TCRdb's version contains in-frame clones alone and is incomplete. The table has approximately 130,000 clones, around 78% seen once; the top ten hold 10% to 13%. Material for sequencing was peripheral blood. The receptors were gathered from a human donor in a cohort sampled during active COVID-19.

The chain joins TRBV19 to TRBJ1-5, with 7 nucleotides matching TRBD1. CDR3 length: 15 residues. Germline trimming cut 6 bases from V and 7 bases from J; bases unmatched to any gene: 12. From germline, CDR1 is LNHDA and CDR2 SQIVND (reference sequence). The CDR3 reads CASRETGTGGQPQHF. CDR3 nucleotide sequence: TGTGCCAGTAGGGAGACAGGGACCGGGGGCCAGCCCCAGCATTTT.

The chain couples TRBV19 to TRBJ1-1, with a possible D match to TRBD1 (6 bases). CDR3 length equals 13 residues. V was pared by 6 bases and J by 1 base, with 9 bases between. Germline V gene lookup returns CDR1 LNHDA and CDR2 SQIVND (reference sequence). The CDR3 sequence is CASSRGPNTEAFF. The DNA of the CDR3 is TGTGCCAGTAGCAGGGGACCGAACACTGAAGCTTTCTTT.

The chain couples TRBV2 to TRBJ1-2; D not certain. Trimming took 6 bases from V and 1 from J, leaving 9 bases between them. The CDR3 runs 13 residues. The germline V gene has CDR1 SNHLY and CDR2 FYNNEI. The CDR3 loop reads CASSGSNNYGYTF. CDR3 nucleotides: TGTGCCAGCAGCGGGAGCAATAACTATGGCTACACCTTC.

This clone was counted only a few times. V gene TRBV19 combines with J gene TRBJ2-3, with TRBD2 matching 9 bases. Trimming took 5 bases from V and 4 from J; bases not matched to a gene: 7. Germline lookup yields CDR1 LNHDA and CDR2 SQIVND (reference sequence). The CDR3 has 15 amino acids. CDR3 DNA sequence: TGTGCCAGTAGTCAACGGGCGGGGGGGCCAGATACGCAGTATTTT. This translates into CASSQRAGGPDTQYF.

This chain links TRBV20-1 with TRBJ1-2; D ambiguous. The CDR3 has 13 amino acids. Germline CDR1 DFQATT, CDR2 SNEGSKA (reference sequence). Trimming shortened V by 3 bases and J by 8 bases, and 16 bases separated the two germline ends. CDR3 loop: CSASMSPSEGYTF. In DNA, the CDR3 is TGCAGTGCTAGTATGTCGCCATCCGAGGGCTACACCTTC.

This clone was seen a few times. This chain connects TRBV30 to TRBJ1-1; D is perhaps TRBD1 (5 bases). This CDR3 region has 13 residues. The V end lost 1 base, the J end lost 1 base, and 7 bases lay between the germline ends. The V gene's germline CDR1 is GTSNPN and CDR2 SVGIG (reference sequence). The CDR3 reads CAWSAGGNTEAFF. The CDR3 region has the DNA TGTGCCTGGAGTGCCGGGGGGAACACTGAAGCTTTCTTT.

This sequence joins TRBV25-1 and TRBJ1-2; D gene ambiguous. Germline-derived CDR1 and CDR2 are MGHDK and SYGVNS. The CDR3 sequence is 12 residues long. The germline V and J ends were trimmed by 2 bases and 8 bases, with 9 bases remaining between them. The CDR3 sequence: CASSEQRRGYTF. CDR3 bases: TGTGCCAGCAGTGAACAACGCCGGGGCTACACCTTC.

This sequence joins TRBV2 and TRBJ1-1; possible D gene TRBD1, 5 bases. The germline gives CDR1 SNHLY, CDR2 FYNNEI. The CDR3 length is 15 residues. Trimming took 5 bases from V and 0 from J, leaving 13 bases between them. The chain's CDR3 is CASSSRGLLNTEAFF. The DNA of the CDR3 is TGTGCCAGCAGTTCACGGGGACTGCTGAACACTGAAGCTTTCTTT.

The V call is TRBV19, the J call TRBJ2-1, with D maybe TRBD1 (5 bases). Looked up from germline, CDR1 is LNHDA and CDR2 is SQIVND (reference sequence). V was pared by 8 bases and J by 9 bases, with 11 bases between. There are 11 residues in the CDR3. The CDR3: CASAGFAEQFF. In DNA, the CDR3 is TGTGCCAGTGCAGGGTTCGCTGAGCAGTTCTTC.

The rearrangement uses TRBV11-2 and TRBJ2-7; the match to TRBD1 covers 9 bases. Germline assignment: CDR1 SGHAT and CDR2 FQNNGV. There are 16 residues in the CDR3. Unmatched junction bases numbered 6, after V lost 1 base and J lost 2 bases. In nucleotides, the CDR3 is TGTGCCAGCAGCTTAGGCCGGGACAGGGCGACCTACGAGCAGTACTTC. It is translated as CASSLGRDRATYEQYF.

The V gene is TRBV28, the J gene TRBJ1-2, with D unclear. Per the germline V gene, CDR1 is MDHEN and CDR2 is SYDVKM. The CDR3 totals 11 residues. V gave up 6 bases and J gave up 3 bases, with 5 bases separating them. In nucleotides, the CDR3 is TGTGCCAGCAGCCTTCACTATGGCTACACCTTC. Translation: CASSLHYGYTF.

The CDR3 DNA reads as TGTGCCAGCAGCTTAGGTGTGGGCGGCTACACCTTC. Encoded protein: CASSLGVGGYTF. V gene TRBV7-6 combines with J gene TRBJ1-2; no definite D call. Germline CDR1 reads SGHVS; CDR2 reads FNYEAQ. The ends were cut back, 1 base at V and 8 bases at J, with 8 bases in the middle. The CDR3 spans 12 residues.

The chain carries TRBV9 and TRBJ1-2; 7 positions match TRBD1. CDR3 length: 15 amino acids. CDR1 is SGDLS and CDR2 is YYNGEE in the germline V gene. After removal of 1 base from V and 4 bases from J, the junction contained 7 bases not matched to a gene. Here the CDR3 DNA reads TGTGCCAGCAGCGTACAGGGGGAAGGGGCCTATGGCTACACCTTC. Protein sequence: CASSVQGEGAYGYTF.

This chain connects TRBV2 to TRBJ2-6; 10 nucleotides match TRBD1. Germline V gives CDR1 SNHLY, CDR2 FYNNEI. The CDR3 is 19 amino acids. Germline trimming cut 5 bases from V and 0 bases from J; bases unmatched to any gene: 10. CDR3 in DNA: TGTGCCAGCAGTCCACCGGGACAGGGGATACTCTCTGGGGCCAACGTCCTGACTTTC. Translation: CASSPPGQGILSGANVLTF.

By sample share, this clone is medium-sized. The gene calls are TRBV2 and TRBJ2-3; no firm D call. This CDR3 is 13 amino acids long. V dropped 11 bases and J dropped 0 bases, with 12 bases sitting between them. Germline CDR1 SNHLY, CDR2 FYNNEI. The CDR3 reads CASCVVSTDTQYF. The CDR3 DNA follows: TGTGCCTCCTGCGTGGTGAGCACAGATACGCAGTATTTT.

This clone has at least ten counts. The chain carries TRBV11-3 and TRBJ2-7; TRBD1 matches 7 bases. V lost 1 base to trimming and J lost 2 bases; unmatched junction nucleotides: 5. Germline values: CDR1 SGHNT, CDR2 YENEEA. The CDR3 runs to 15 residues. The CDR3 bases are TGTGCCAGCAGCTTAGCTCCAGGGGGAACCTACGAGCAGTACTTC. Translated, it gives CASSLAPGGTYEQYF.

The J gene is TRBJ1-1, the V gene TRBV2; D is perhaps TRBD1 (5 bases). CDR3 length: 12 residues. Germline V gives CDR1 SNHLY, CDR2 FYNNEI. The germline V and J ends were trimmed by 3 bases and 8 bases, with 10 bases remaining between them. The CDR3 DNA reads TGTGCCAGCAGTGACGGGGGTTACGAAGCTTTCTTT. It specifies CASSDGGYEAFF.

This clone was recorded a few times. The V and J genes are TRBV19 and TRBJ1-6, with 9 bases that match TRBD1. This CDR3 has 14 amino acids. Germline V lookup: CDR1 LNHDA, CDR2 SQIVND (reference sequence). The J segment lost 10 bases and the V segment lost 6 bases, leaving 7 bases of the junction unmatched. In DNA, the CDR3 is TGTGCCAGTAGCACGGGACAGGGTACCTCACCCCTCCACTTT. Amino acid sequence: CASSTGQGTSPLHF.

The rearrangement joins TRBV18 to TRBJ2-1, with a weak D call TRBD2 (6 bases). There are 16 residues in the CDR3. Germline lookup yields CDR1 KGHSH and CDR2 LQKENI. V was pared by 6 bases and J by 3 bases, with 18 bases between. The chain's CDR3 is CASSNQVSSDYNEQFF. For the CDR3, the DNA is TGTGCCAGCTCTAACCAGGTTTCTAGCGACTACAATGAGCAGTTCTTC.

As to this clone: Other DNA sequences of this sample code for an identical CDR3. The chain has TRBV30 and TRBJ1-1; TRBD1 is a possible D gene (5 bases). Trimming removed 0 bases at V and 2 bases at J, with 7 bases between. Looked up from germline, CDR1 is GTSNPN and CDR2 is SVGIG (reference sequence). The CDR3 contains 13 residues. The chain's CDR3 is CAWSVGGNTEAFF. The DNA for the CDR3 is TGTGCCTGGAGTGTGGGGGGAAACACTGAAGCTTTCTTT.

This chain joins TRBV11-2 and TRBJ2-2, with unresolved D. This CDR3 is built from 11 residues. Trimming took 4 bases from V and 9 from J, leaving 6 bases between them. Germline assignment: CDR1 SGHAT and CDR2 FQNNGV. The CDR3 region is CASSSLRELFF. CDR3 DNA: TGTGCCAGCAGCTCCCTCCGGGAGCTGTTTTTT.

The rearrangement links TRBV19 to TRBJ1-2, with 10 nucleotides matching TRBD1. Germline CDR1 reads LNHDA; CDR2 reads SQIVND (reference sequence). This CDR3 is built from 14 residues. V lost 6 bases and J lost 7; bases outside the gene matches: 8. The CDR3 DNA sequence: TGTGCCAGTAGCCAGACAGGGGGCGCGAGTGGCTACACCTTC. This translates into CASSQTGGASGYTF.

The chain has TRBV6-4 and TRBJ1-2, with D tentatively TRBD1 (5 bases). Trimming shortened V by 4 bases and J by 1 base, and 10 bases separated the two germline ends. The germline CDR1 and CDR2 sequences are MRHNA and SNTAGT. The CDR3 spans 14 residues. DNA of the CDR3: TGTGCCAGCAGTGGGGGCAGGAGTAACTATGGCTACACCTTC. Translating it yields CASSGGRSNYGYTF.

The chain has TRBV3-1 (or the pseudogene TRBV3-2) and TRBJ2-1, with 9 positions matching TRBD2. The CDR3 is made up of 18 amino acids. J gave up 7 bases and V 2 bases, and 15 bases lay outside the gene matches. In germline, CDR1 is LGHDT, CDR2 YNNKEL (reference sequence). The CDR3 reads CASSQRAAGGRWLNEQFF. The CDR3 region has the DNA TGTGCCAGCAGCCAAAGGGCGGCGGGGGGGCGTTGGTTAAATGAGCAGTTCTTC.

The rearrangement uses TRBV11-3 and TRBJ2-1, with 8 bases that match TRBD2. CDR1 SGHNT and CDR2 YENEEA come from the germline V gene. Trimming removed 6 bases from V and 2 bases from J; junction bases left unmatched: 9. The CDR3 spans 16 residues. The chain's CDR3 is CASSPPLAAAYNEQFF. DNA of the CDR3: TGTGCCAGCAGTCCACCACTAGCGGCGGCCTACAATGAGCAGTTCTTC. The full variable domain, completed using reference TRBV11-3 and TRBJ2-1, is EAGVVQSPRYKIIEKKQPVAFWCNPISGHNTLYWYLQNLGQGPELLIRYENEEAVDDSQLPKDRFSAERLKGVDSTLKIQPAELGDSAVYLCASSPPLAAAYNEQFFGPGTRLTVL.

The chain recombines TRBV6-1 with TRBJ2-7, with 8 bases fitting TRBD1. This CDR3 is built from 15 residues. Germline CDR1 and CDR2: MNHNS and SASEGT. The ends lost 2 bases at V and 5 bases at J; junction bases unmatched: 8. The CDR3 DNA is TGTGCCAGCAGTGAAAGCACAGGGGGAATGGACGAGCAGTACTTC. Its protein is CASSESTGGMDEQYF.

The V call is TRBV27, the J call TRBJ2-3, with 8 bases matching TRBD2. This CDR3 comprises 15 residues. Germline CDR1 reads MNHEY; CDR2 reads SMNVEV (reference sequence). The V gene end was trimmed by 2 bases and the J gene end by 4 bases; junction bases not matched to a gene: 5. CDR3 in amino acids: CASSLTGGASDTQYF. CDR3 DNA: TGTGCCAGCAGTTTAACCGGGGGGGCCTCAGATACGCAGTATTTT.

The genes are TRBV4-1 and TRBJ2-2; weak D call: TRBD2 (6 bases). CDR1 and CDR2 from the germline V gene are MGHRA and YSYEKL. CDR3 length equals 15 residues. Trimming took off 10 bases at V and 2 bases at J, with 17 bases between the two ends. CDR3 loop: CATTPGLINTGELFF. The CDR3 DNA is TGCGCCACGACACCGGGACTGATTAACACCGGGGAGCTGTTTTTT.

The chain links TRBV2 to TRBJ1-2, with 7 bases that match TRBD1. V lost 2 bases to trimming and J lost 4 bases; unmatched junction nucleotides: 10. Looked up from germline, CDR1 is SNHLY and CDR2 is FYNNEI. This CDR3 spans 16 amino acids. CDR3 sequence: CASSEFGTALSYGYTF. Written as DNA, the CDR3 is TGTGCCAGCAGTGAATTCGGGACAGCCCTATCCTATGGCTACACCTTC. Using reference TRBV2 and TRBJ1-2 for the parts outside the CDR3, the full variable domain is EPEVTQTPSHQVTQMGQEVILRCVPISNHLYFYWYRQILGQKVEFLVSFYNNEISEKSEIFDDQFSVERPDGSNFTLKIRSTKLEDSAMYFCASSEFGTALSYGYTFGSGTRLTVV.

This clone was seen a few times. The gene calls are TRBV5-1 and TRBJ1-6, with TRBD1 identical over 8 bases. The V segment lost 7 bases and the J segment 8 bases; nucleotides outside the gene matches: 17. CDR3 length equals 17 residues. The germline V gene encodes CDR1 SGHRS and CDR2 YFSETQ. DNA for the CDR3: TGCGCCAGCTCCTATTCGGACAGGGTGGACTGGGATTCACCCCTCCACTTT. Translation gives CASSYSDRVDWDSPLHF. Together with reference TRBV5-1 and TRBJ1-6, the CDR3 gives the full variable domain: KAGVTQTPRYLIKTRGQQVTLSCSPISGHRSVSWYQQTPGQGLQFLFEYFSETQRNKGNFPGRFSGRQFSNSRSEMNVSTLELGDSALYLCASSYSDRVDWDSPLHFGNGTRLTVT.